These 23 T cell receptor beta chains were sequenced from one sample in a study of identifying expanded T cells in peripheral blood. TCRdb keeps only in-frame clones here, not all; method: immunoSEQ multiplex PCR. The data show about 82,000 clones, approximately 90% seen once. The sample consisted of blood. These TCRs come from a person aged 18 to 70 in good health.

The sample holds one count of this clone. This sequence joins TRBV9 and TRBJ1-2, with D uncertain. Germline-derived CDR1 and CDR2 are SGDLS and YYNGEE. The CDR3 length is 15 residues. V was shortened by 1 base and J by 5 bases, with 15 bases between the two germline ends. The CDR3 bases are TGTGCCAGCAGCGTATCTGGGCATCCCTCTTATGGCTACACCTTC. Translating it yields CASSVSGHPSYGYTF. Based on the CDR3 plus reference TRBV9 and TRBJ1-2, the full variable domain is DSGVTQTPKHLITATGQRVTLRCSPRSGDLSVYWYQQSLDQGLQFLIQYYNGEERAKGNILERFSAQQFPDLHSELNLSSLELGDSALYFCASSVSGHPSYGYTFGSGTRLTVV.

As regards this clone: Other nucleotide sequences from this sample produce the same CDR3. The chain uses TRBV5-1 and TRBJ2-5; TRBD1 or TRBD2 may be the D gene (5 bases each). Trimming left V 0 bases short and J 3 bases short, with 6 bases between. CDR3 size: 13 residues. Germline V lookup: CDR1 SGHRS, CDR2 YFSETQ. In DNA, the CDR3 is TGCGCCAGCAGCTTGGGAGGGGAAGAGACCCAGTACTTC. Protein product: CASSLGGEETQYF.

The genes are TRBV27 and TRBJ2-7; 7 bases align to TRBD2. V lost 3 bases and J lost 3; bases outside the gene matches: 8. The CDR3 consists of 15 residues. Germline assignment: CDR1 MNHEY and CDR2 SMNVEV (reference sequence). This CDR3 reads CASSFKPGGFYEQYF. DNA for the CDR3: TGTGCCAGCAGTTTTAAGCCGGGGGGATTCTACGAGCAGTACTTC.

The CDR3 nucleotides read TGTGCCAGCAGCGTAGTGGACAGGGGCCCAATCTATGGCTACACCTTC. This codes for CASSVVDRGPIYGYTF. V usage is TRBV9 and J usage is TRBJ1-2; 9 bases line up with TRBD1. The CDR3 extends over 16 amino acids. Trimming cost V 0 bases and J 4 bases; bases outside gene matches: 7. Per the germline V gene, CDR1 is SGDLS and CDR2 is YYNGEE.

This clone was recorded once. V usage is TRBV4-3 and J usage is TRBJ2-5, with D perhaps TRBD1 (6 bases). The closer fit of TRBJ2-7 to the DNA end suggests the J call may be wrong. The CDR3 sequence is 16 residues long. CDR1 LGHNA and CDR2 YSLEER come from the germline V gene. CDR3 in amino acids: CASSRLLDRSSYEQYF. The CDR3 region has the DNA TGCGCCAGCAGCCGACTGCTCGACAGGAGCTCCTACGAGCAGTACTTC.

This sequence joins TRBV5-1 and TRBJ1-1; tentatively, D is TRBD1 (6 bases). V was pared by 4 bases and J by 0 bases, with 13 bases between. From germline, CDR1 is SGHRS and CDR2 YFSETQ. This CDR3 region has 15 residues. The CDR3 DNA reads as TGCGCCAGCAGCGCACTACAGGGCATGAACACTGAAGCTTTCTTT. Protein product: CASSALQGMNTEAFF.

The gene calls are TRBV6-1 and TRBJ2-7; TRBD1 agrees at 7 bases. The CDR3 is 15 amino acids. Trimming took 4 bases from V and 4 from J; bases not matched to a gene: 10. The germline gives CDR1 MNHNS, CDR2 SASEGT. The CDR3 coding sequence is TGTGCCAGCAGTGTCCTGACAGGGATGAGGTACGAGCAGTACTTC. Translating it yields CASSVLTGMRYEQYF.

The CDR3 here is CASSYGGHSTDTQYF. CDR3 DNA: TGTGCCAGCAGTTATGGAGGGCACTCCACAGATACGCAGTATTTT. The rearrangement uses TRBV6-5 and TRBJ2-3; D perhaps matches TRBD2 (6 bases). Germline V CDR1 and CDR2: MNHEY, SVGAGI. This CDR3 contains 15 residues. Trimming shortened V by 3 bases and J by 2 bases, and 12 bases separated the two germline ends.

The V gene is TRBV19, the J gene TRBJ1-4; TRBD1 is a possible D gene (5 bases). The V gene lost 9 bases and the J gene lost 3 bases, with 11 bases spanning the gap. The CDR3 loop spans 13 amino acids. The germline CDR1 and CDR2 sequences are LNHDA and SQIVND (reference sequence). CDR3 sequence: CASRDVANEKLFF. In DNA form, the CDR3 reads TGTGCCAGCCGGGACGTAGCTAATGAAAAACTGTTTTTT. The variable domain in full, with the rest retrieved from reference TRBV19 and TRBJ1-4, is DGGITQSPKYLFRKEGQNVTLSCEQNLNHDAMYWYRQDPGQGLRLIYYSQIVNDFQKGDIAEGYSVSREKKESFPLTVTSAQKNPTAFYLCASRDVANEKLFFGSGTQLSVL.

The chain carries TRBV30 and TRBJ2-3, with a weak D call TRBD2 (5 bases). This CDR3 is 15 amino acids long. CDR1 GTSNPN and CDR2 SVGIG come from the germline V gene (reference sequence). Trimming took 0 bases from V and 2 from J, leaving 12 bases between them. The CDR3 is CAWSVTGEATDTQYF. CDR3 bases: TGTGCCTGGAGTGTAACCGGGGAAGCCACAGATACGCAGTATTTT.

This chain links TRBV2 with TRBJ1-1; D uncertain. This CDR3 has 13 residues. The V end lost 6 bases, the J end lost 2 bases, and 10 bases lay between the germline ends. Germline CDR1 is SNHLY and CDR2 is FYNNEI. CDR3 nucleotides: TGTGCCAGCAGAGGTGAGGCAAACACTGAAGCTTTCTTT. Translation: CASRGEANTEAFF.

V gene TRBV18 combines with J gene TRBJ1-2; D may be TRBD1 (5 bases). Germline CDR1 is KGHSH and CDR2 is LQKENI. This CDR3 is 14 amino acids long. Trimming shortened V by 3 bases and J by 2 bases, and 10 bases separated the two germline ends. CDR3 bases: TGTGCCAGCTCACCGATTCAGGGAAACTATGGCTACACCTTC. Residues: CASSPIQGNYGYTF.

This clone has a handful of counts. In DNA form, the CDR3 reads TGTGCCAGCAGTGTCTCATTGGGAGGTAATCAGCCCCAGCATTTT. It yields the protein CASSVSLGGNQPQHF. This chain connects TRBV2 to TRBJ1-5; no clear D gene. The CDR3 loop spans 15 amino acids. The V gene's germline CDR1 is SNHLY and CDR2 FYNNEI. V lost 4 bases and J 4 bases, leaving 14 bases between the germline ends.

The CDR3 is CASSIQGFGNTIYF. The CDR3 nucleotides are TGTGCCAGCAGCATACAGGGCTTTGGAAACACCATATATTTT. V is TRBV7-2 and J is TRBJ1-3; a possible D gene is TRBD1 (6 bases). The V end lost 5 bases, the J end lost 3 bases, and 11 bases lay between the germline ends. The CDR3 has 14 amino acids. Germline V gene sequence: CDR1 SGHTA, CDR2 FQGNSA.

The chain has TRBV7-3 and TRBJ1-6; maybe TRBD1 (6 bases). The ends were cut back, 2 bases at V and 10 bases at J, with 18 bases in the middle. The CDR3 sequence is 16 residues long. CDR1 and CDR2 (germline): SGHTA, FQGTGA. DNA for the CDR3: TGTGCCAGCAGCTTATTTGGGACTCCGGGGGCCTCACCCCTCCACTTT. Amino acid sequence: CASSLFGTPGASPLHF.

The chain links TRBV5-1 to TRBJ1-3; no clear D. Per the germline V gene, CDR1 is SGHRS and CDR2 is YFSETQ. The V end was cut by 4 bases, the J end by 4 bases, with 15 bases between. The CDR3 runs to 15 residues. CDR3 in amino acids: CASSPSTQIGNTIYF. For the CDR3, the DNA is TGCGCCAGCAGCCCGTCCACCCAAATAGGAAACACCATATATTTT. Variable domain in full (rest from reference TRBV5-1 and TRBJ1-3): KAGVTQTPRYLIKTRGQQVTLSCSPISGHRSVSWYQQTPGQGLQFLFEYFSETQRNKGNFPGRFSGRQFSNSRSEMNVSTLELGDSALYLCASSPSTQIGNTIYFGEGSWLTVV.

The DNA of the CDR3 is TGTGCCAGCACCACAGGTGGGGGGAACACCGGGGAGCTGTTTTTT. Its protein product is CASTTGGGNTGELFF. The chain uses TRBV6-5 and TRBJ2-2; D possibly uses TRBD1 or TRBD2 (5 bases each). V shed 7 bases and J shed 1 base, with 13 bases lying between them. Germline V lookup: CDR1 MNHEY, CDR2 SVGAGI. The length of the CDR3 is 15 residues.

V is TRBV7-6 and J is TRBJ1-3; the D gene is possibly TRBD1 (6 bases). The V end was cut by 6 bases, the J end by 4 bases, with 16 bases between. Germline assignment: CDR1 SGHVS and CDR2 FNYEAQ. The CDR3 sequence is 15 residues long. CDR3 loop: CASSPGHSFGNTIYF. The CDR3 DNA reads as TGTGCCAGCAGTCCGGGACATTCCTTCGGAAACACCATATATTTT.

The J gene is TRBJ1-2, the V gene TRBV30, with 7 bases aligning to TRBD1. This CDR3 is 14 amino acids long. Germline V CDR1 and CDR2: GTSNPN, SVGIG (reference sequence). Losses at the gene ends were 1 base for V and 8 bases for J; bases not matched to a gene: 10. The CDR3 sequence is CAWSGQGGPRGYTF. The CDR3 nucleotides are TGTGCCTGGAGTGGACAGGGAGGACCTCGGGGCTACACCTTC.

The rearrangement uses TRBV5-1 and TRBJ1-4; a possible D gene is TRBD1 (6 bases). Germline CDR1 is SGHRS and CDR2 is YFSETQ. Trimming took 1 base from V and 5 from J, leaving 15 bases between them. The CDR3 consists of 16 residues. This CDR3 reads CASSLTPRGLNEKLFF. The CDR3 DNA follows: TGCGCCAGCAGCTTGACTCCCAGGGGATTAAATGAAAAACTGTTTTTT.

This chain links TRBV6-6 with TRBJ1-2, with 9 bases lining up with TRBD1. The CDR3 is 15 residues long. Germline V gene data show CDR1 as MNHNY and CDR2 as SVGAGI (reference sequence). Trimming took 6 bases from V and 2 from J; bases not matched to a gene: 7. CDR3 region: CASSTPDRGNYGYTF. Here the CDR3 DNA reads TGTGCCAGCAGCACCCCCGACAGGGGGAACTATGGCTACACCTTC.

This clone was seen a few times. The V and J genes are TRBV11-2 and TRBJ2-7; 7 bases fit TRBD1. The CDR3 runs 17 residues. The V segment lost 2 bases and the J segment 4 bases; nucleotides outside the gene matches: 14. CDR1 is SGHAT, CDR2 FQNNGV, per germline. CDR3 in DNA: TGTGCCAGCAGCTTAACCTCCGGACAGGTCAGGGGGTACGAGCAGTACTTC. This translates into CASSLTSGQVRGYEQYF.

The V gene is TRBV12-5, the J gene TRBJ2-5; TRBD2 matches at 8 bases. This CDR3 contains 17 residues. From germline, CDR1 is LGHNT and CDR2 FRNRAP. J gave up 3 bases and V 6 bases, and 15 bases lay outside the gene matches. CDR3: CASGIAVLGGAKETQYF. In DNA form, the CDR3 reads TGTGCTAGTGGCATTGCAGTTCTCGGGGGGGCCAAAGAGACCCAGTACTTC.